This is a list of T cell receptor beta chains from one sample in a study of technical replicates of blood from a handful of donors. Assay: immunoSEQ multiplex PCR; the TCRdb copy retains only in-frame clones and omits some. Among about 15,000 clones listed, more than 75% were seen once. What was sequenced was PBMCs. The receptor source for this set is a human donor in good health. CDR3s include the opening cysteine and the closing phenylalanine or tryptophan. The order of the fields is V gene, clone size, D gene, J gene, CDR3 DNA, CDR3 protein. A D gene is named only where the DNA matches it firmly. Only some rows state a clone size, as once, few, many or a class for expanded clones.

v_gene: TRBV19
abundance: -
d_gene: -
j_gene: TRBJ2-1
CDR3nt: TGTGCCAGTAAGTCGCGGGACAGTCGGGAGCAGTTCTTC
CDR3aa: CASKSRDSREQFF

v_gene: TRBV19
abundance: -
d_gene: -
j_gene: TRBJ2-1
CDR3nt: TGTGCCAGTAGTTACCCCCCGAAGGGGGTAAATGAGCAGTTCTTC
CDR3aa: CASSYPPKGVNEQFF

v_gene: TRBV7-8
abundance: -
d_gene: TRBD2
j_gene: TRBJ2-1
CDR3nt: TGTGCCAGCAGCTTAAGGCAGCGGGAGGCTGATGAGCAGTTCTTC
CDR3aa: CASSLRQREADEQFF

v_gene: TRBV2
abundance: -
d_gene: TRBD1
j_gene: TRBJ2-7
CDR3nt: TGTGCCAGCAGCACTCGGGGACAGATCTACGAGCAGTACTTC
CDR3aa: CASSTRGQIYEQYF

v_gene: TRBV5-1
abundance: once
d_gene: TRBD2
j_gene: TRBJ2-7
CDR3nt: TGCGCCAGCAGCGTGGGGGGACTAGCCCAAGCCGAGCAGTACTTC
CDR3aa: CASSVGGLAQAEQYF

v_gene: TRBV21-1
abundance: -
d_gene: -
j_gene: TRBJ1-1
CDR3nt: TGTGCCAGCAGCAAAGCGGGGCAGGAAGCTTTCTTT
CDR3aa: CASSKAGQEAFF

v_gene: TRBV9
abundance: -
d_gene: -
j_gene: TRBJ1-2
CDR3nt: TGTGCCAGCAGCGAACCTCGAGGGGGTCGGATCTATGGCTACACCTTC
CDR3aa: CASSEPRGGRIYGYTF

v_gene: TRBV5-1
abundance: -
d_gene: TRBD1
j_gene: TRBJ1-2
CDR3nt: TGCGCCAGCGGCGTACTCCAGGGGGCTGACTATGGCTACACCTTC
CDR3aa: CASGVLQGADYGYTF

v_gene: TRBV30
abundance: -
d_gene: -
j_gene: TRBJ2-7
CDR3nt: TGTGCCTGGAGTCCCCAGGGCGAGCAGTACTTC
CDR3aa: CAWSPQGEQYF

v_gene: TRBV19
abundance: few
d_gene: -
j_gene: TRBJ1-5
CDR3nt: TGTGCCAGTAGCTTCGCCATACAAATTAATCAGCCCCAGCATTTT
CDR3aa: CASSFAIQINQPQHF

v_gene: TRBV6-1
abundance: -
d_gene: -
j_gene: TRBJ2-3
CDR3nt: TGTGCCAGCAGTGATTTCCGGAGTTCCGATACGCAGTATTTT
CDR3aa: CASSDFRSSDTQYF

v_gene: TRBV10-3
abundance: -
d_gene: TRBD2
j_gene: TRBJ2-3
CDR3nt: TGTGCCATCAGGAGCGGGGGACGCACAGATACGCAGTATTTT
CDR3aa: CAIRSGGRTDTQYF

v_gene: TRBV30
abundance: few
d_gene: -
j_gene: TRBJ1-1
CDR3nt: TGTGCCTGGAGTGTACTCTCGGACACTGAAGCTTTCTTT
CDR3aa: CAWSVLSDTEAFF

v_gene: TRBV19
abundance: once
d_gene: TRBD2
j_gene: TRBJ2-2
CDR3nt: TGTGCCAGTAGTATCAGGACTAGCGGGAGGGCCGGGGAGCTGTTTTTT
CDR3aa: CASSIRTSGRAGELFF

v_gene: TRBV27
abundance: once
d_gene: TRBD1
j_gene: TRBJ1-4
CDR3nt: TGTGCCAGCACCACCCTGGGACAGGGCAATGAAAAACTGTTTTTT
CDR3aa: CASTTLGQGNEKLFF

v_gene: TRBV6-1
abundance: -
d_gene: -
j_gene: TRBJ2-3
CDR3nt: TGTGCCAGCAGTGAGTGGGGGCTTACAGATACGCAGTATTTT
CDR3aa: CASSEWGLTDTQYF

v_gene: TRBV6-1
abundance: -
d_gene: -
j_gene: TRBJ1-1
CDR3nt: TGTGCCAGCAGCCCCCGGTCGGGGGGCTCAGCTTTCTTT
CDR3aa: CASSPRSGGSAFF

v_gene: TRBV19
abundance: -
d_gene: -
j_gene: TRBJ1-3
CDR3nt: TGTGCCAGTACCCCACAGGGCTCTGGAAACACCATATATTTT
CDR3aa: CASTPQGSGNTIYF

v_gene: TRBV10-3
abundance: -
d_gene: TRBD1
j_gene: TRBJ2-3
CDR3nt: TGTGCCATCACCGCGACAGGGGAAACAGATACGCAGTATTTT
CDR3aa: CAITATGETDTQYF

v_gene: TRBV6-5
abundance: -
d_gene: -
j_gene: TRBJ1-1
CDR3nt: TGTGCCAGCAGCCCCGCAGGGGTAGGGGATCTTCAAGCTTTCTTT
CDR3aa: CASSPAGVGDLQAFF

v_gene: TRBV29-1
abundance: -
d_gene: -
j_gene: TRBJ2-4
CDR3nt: TGCAGCGTTGTTGGCGGTTTGGGGAGACTAGCCAAAAACATTCAGTACTTC
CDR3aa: CSVVGGLGRLAKNIQYF

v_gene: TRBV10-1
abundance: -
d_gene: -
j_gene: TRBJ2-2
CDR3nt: TGCGCCAGCAGTGAGGGAGTAGACTATGTCGGGGAGCTGTTTTTT
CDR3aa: CASSEGVDYVGELFF

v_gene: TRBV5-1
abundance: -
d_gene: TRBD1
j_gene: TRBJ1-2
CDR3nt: TGCGCCAGCAACCCAAGACAGGGGGCATCCTATGGCTACACCTTC
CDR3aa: CASNPRQGASYGYTF

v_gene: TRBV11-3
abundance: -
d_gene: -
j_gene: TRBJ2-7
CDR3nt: TGTGCCAGCAGCTTAAATTCTCTCTCCGAGCAGTACTTC
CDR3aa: CASSLNSLSEQYF

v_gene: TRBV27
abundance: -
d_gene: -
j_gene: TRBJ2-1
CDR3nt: TGTGCCAGCACCCCGGGGTTCGGCCCGTACAATGAGCAGTTCTTC
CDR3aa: CASTPGFGPYNEQFF

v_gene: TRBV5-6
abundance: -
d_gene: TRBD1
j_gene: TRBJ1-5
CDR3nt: TGTGCCAGCAGCCAGGGACAGGGTGGGGCGCCCCAGCATTTT
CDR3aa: CASSQGQGGAPQHF

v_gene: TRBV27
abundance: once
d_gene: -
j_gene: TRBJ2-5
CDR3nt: TGTGCCAGCAGTTTATCCCCCCTCGGGGAGACCCAGTACTTC
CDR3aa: CASSLSPLGETQYF

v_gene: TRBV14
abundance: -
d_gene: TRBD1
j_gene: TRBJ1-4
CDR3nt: TGTGCCAGCAGCCAAGGCGGTTCGACAGGGCTGGAAAAACTGTTTTTT
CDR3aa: CASSQGGSTGLEKLFF

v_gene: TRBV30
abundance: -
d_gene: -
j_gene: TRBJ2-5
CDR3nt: TGTGCCTGGCTACGAGGTACCGAGACCCAGTACTTC
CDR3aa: CAWLRGTETQYF

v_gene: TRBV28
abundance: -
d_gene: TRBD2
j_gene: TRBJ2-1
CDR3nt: TGTGCCAGCAGTTACCCGGGACTAGCGGGAGGCCGCCTAGAGGACAATGAGCAGTTCTTC
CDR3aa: CASSYPGLAGGRLEDNEQFF

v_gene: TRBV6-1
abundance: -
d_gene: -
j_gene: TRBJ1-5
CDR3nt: TGTGCCAGCACCCTGTTGGGGGCCGGTCAGCCCCAGCATTTT
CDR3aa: CASTLLGAGQPQHF

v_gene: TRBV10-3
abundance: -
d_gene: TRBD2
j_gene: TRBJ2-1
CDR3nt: TGTGCCATCAGTGGCAAACTATTAGCGGGAGGGAGCTACAATGAGCAGTTCTTC
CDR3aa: CAISGKLLAGGSYNEQFF

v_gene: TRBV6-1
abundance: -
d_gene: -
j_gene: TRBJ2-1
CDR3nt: TGTGCCAGCAGTCTCACAGGGAACGAGCAGTTCTTC
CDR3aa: CASSLTGNEQFF

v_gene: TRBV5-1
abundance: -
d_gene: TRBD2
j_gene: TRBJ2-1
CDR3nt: TGCGCCAGCAGTGCCGGGACTAGCGGGAGTGAAGGGAATGAGCAGTTCTTC
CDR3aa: CASSAGTSGSEGNEQFF

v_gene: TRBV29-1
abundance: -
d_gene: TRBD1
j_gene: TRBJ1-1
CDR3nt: TGCAGCGTTCGGGACAGGGAGTTCACTGAAGCTTTCTTT
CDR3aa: CSVRDREFTEAFF

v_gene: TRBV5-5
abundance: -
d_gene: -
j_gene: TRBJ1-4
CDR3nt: TGTGCCAGCAGCGGCAACGGACTGAGTAATGAAAAACTGTTTTTT
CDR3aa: CASSGNGLSNEKLFF

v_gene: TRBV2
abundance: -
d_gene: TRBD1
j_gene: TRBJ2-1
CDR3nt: TGTGCCAGCCGACCTCGGACAGGGGGACTCCAAACCTACAATGAGCAGTTCTTC
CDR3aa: CASRPRTGGLQTYNEQFF

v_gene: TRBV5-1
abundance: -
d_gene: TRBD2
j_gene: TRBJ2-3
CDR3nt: TGCGCCAGCAGCCTTGGACTAGCGGGAGCAGCAGATACGCAGTATTTT
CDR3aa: CASSLGLAGAADTQYF

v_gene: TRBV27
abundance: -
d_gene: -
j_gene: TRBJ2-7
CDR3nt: TGTGCCAGCAGTCCAGGGGCCTACCTTTCCTACGAGCAGTACTTC
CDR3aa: CASSPGAYLSYEQYF

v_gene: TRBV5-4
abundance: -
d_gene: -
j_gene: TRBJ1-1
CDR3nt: TGTGCCAGCAGCCCAAAACGACAGTCGGCTGAAGCTTTCTTT
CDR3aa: CASSPKRQSAEAFF

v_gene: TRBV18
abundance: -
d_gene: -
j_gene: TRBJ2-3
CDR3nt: TGTGCCAGCTCACCCCCGGGACTTAGCACAGATACGCAGTATTTT
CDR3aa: CASSPPGLSTDTQYF

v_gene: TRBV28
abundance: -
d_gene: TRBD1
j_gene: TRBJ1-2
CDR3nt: TGTGCCAGCAGGGATACCGGACAGGGGGCTGGCTACACCTTC
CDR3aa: CASRDTGQGAGYTF

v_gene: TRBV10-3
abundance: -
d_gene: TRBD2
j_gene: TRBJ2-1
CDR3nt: TGTGCCATCAGTGAGGAGGGCGGGAGTTGGAATGAGCAGTTCTTC
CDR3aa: CAISEEGGSWNEQFF

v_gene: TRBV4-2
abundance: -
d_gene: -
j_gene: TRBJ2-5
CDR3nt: TGTGCCAGCAGCCAAGGAGGGGGAGATGAGACCCAGTACTTC
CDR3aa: CASSQGGGDETQYF

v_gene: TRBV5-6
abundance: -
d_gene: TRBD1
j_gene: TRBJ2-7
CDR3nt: TGTGCCAGCAGGAAGGGACAGGGGTCCTACGAGCAGTACTTC
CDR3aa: CASRKGQGSYEQYF

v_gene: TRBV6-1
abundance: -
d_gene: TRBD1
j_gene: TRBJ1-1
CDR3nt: TGTGCCAGCAGTCTATACCAGGGGGACACTGAAGCTTTCTTT
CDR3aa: CASSLYQGDTEAFF

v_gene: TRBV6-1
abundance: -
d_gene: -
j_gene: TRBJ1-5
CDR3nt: TGTGCCAGCAGAGAGAGGTTGACTCAGCCCCAGCATTTT
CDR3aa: CASRERLTQPQHF

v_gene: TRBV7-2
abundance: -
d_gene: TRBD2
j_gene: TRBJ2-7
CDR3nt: TGTGCCAGCAGCTTAACTAGCGGGACGTACGAGCAGTACTTC
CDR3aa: CASSLTSGTYEQYF

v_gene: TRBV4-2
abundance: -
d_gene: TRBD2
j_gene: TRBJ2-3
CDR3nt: TGTGCCAGCAGCCAAGGCGGTGCTAGCGGGACTGATACGCAGTATTTT
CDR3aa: CASSQGGASGTDTQYF

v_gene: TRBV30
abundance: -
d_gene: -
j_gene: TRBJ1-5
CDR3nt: TGTGCCTGGAGTGTACTCGGCCGCGCGGGAGGGGGGCCCCAGCATTTT
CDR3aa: CAWSVLGRAGGGPQHF

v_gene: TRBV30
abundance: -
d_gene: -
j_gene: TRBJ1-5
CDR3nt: TGTGCCTGGAGTTATCCCGGACAGAATTATCAGCCCCAGCATTTT
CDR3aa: CAWSYPGQNYQPQHF

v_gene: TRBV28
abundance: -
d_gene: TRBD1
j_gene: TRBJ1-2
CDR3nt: TGTGCCAGCAGTGTGGACAGGTATGGCTACACCTTC
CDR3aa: CASSVDRYGYTF

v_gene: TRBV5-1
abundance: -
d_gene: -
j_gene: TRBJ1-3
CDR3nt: TGCGCCAGCAGCTTGGGACAGAAGGGAAACACCATATATTTT
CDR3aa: CASSLGQKGNTIYF

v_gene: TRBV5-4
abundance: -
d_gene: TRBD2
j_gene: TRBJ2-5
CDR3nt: TGTGCCAGCAGCTCTAAAGCGGGAGGGGAGACCCAGTACTTC
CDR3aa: CASSSKAGGETQYF